This entry lists 19 T cell receptor beta chains sequenced from one sample in a study of TIL therapy for anti-PD-1-resistant metastatic lung cancer (dated by TCRdb to the early 2020s). TCR beta CDR3 regions were amplified from genomic DNA with the immunoSEQ v3 hsTCRB kit using bias-controlled multiplex PCR. The clones in this table, taken by TCRdb from immuneACCESS, are in-frame only. Not every clone is retained; where verified, under half of the shortfall comes from an unresolved V gene, and the cause of the rest is unknown. Within this sample are approximately 57,000 clones, with around four fifths of them counted one time only. The ten largest clones add up to approximately 3% of the sample. The label giving this sample's time point can be read as: pre-treatment sample, taken before nivolumab and TIL therapy. Sequencing was performed on blood, taken at baseline. These receptors came from a person aged 25 to 79 with non-small cell lung cancer.

This clone was picked up a small number of times. This sequence joins TRBV3-1 (or the pseudogene TRBV3-2) and TRBJ1-3, with 10 positions matching TRBD1. This CDR3 has 13 amino acids. V trimming: 9 bases; J trimming: 4 bases; junction bases outside the gene matches: 3. In germline, CDR1 is LGHDT, CDR2 YNNKEL (reference sequence). CDR3 DNA: TGTGCCAGTGAGGACAGGGGGGGAAACACCATATATTTT. It codes for CASEDRGGNTIYF.

The chain combines TRBV18 with TRBJ2-6; no clear D gene. This CDR3 is 15 amino acids long. Between the trimmed V and J ends, which lost 2 bases and 4 bases, there was a span of 9 bases. Germline CDR1 KGHSH, CDR2 LQKENI. The CDR3 DNA is TGTGCCAGCTCACCAGATTCGATCGGGGCCAACGTCCTGACTTTC. It codes for CASSPDSIGANVLTF.

The chain employs TRBV4-1 and TRBJ1-1, with TRBD1 as a possible D gene (5 bases). The germline CDR1 and CDR2 sequences are MGHRA and YSYEKL. CDR3 size: 15 residues. V lost 0 bases, J lost 3 bases, and 11 bases lay in between. DNA of the CDR3: TGCGCCAGCAGCCAAGACCAGGGAGGAGACACTGAAGCTTTCTTT. It encodes CASSQDQGGDTEAFF.

The rearrangement links TRBV7-2 to TRBJ2-7, with TRBD1 matching over 8 bases. CDR1 is SGHTA and CDR2 is FQGNSA in the germline V gene. Unmatched junction bases numbered 11, after V lost 4 bases and J lost 9 bases. This CDR3 is built from 14 residues. In DNA form, the CDR3 reads TGTGCCAGCAGCTCGACAGGGGCCCAATGGGGGCAGTACTTC. Residues: CASSSTGAQWGQYF.

The chain combines TRBV5-4 with TRBJ2-6; D remains unclear. Germline V lookup: CDR1 SGHNT, CDR2 YYREEE (reference sequence). Trimming removed 1 base from V and 1 base from J, with 3 bases in between. CDR3 length: 14 residues. CDR3 DNA: TGTGCCAGCAGCTTGATGTCTGGGGCCAACGTCCTGACTTTC. It yields the protein CASSLMSGANVLTF.

Turning to this clone: The identical CDR3 is also encoded by other nucleotide sequences in the sample. The rearrangement joins TRBV18 to TRBJ2-4, with 7 bases that match TRBD1. The CDR3 extends over 15 amino acids. Germline loops: CDR1 KGHSH, CDR2 LQKENI. The V segment lost 4 bases and the J segment 7 bases; nucleotides outside the gene matches: 10. The CDR3 spells CASSLRQGSTNIQYF. CDR3 DNA sequence: TGTGCCAGCTCACTTAGACAGGGCTCCACCAACATTCAGTACTTC. Together with reference TRBV18 and TRBJ2-4, the CDR3 gives the full variable domain: NAGVMQNPRHLVRRRGQEARLRCSPMKGHSHVYWYRQLPEEGLKFMVYLQKENIIDESGMPKERFSAEFPKEGPSILRIQQVVRGDSAAYFCASSLRQGSTNIQYFGAGTRLSVL.

The genes are TRBV6-5 and TRBJ1-1; 7 nucleotides line up with TRBD1. CDR1 is MNHEY, CDR2 SVGAGI, per germline. The CDR3 spans 12 residues. The ends lost 6 bases at V and 4 bases at J; junction bases unmatched: 2. Written as DNA, the CDR3 is TGTGCCAGCAGAACAGGGGCCACTGAAGCTTTCTTT. Translating gives CASRTGATEAFF.

V gene TRBV11-2 combines with J gene TRBJ1-3, with a weak D call TRBD1 (6 bases). Germline CDR1 SGHAT, CDR2 FQNNGV. This CDR3 spans 17 amino acids. V dropped 4 bases and J dropped 4 bases, with 20 bases sitting between them. The CDR3 here is CASSSVRGRLRGNTIYF. The CDR3 DNA reads TGTGCCAGCAGCTCAGTCCGGGGGCGCCTGAGGGGAAACACCATATATTTT.

The chain uses TRBV5-1 and TRBJ2-1; D may be TRBD2 (6 bases). The germline gives CDR1 SGHRS, CDR2 YFSETQ. V was cut by 4 bases and J by 6 bases, with 11 bases left in between. The CDR3 spans 13 residues. Written as DNA, the CDR3 is TGCGCCAGCAGCCCCCGGGACTTCAATGAGCAGTTCTTC. It is translated as CASSPRDFNEQFF.

The chain carries TRBV6-5 and TRBJ1-5; D is perhaps TRBD1 (6 bases). The CDR3 sequence is 14 residues long. The germline V and J ends were trimmed by 5 bases and 3 bases, with 11 bases remaining between them. Germline lookup yields CDR1 MNHEY and CDR2 SVGAGI. The CDR3 nucleotides are TGTGCCAGCAGTAAGGGGGACTCCAATCAGCCCCAGCATTTT. It encodes CASSKGDSNQPQHF.

The rearrangement links TRBV4-3 to TRBJ2-3; D is unclear. Germline CDR1 and CDR2: LGHNA and YSLEER. The CDR3 spans 14 residues. Trimming shortened V by 0 bases and J by 4 bases, and 8 bases separated the two germline ends. CDR3 sequence: CASSQDAPADTQYF. DNA of the CDR3: TGCGCCAGCAGCCAAGATGCGCCCGCAGATACGCAGTATTTT.

Only one count was recorded for this clone. The chain couples TRBV6-2 or TRBV6-3 to TRBJ2-1, with no clear D. The CDR3 consists of 12 residues. CDR1 is MNHEY, CDR2 SVGEGT, per germline. V dropped 5 bases and J dropped 8 bases, with 10 bases sitting between them. The CDR3 nucleotides read TGTGCCAGCAGTCCCCTGGAAGATGAGCAGTTCTTC. Translating gives CASSPLEDEQFF.

This clone came up once. V gene TRBV6-5 combines with J gene TRBJ2-3; D is unclear. The CDR3 runs to 13 residues. Germline lookup yields CDR1 MNHEY and CDR2 SVGAGI. V was shortened by 5 bases and J by 2 bases, with 8 bases between the two germline ends. The CDR3 loop reads CASSPHNTDTQYF. Written as DNA, the CDR3 is TGTGCCAGCAGTCCCCACAACACAGATACGCAGTATTTT.

The chain employs TRBV19 and TRBJ2-4; D perhaps matches TRBD2 (6 bases). V was cut by 5 bases and J by 7 bases, with 15 bases left in between. The length of the CDR3 is 14 residues. Germline values: CDR1 LNHDA, CDR2 SQIVND (reference sequence). CDR3 bases: TGTGCCAGTAGTGGGCGGGGATTCCACAACATTCAGTACTTC. Its translation: CASSGRGFHNIQYF.

The V call is TRBV24-1, the J call TRBJ1-5; the match to TRBD1 covers 9 bases. Germline V gene sequence: CDR1 KGHDR, CDR2 SFDVKD. The CDR3 has 15 amino acids. V trimming: 4 bases; J trimming: 5 bases; junction bases outside the gene matches: 5. CDR3 DNA: TGTGCCACCAGTGACCCTAGGACAGGGGATCAGCCCCAGCATTTT. It is translated as CATSDPRTGDQPQHF.

V is TRBV2 and J is TRBJ2-3; D unresolved. The CDR3 loop spans 15 amino acids. The germline CDR1 and CDR2 sequences are SNHLY and FYNNEI. V lost 6 bases to trimming and J lost 6 bases, with 19 bases between them. Written as DNA, the CDR3 is TGTGCCAGCAGGTCTGGTGGCTACCAAAGGGATACGCAGTATTTT. This gives the protein CASRSGGYQRDTQYF.

Points on this clone: Additional DNA sequences in this sample encode the identical CDR3. The rearrangement joins TRBV6-5 to TRBJ1-4, with 8 bases identical to TRBD1. CDR3 size: 15 residues. With 6 bases clipped from V and 8 bases from J, the junction kept 11 bases outside the gene matches. Germline values: CDR1 MNHEY, CDR2 SVGAGI. In DNA form, the CDR3 reads TGTGCCAGCAGGACCACCGGGACAGGAGAAGAAAAACTGTTTTTT. This translates into CASRTTGTGEEKLFF.

The chain recombines TRBV4-3 with TRBJ2-3, with 9 bases matching TRBD2. The CDR3 covers 16 residues. Germline CDR1 is LGHNA and CDR2 is YSLEER. Losses at the gene ends were 4 bases for V and 3 bases for J; bases not matched to a gene: 8. CDR3 DNA sequence: TGCGCCAGCAGCCCTCAGGCGGGGGGGTTAACAGATACGCAGTATTTT. Translating gives CASSPQAGGLTDTQYF.

The rearrangement joins TRBV7-9 to TRBJ2-1; TRBD2 aligns across 8 bases. The CDR3 totals 14 residues. V was pared by 5 bases and J by 5 bases, with 5 bases of the junction left unmatched. Germline V gene lookup returns CDR1 SEHNR and CDR2 FQNEAQ (reference sequence). DNA of the CDR3: TGTGCCAGCAGCCGTGCTAGCGGGCACAATGAGCAGTTCTTC. It is translated as CASSRASGHNEQFF.